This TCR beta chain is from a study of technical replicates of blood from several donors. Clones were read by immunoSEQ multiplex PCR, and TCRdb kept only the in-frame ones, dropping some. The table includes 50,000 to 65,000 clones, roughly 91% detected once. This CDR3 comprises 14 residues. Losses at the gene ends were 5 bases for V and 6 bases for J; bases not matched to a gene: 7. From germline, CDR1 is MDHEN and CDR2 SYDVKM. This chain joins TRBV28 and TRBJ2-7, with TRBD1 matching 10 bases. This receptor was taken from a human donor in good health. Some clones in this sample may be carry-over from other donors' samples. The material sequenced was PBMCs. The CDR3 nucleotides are TGTGCCAGCAGTCCGGGACAGGGGATTGGCGAGCAGTACTTC. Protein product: CASSPGQGIGEQYF.